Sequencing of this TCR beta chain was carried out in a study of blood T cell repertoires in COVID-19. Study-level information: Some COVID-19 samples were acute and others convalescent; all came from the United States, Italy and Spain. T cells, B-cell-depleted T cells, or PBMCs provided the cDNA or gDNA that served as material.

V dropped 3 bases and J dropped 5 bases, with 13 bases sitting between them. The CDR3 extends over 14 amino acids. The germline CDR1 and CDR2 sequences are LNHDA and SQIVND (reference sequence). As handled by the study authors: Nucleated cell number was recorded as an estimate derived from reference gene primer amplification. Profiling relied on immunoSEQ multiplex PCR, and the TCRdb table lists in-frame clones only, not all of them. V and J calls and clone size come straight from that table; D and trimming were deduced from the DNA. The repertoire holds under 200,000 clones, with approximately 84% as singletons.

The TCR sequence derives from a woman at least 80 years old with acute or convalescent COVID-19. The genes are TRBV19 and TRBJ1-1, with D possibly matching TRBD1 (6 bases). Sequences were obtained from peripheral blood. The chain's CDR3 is CASSMGGAKTEAFF. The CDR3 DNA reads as TGTGCCAGTAGTATGGGGGGGGCAAAGACTGAAGCTTTCTTT.